The 20 T cell receptor beta chains reported below all come from one sample, sequenced in a study of blood T cell repertoires in COVID-19. Assay used: immunoSEQ multiplex PCR; TCRdb lists only in-frame clones, some missing. Of 130,000 or so clones in the sample, roughly nine tenths are singletons; the top ten hold around 2.3%. Material: peripheral blood. These TCRs come from a human donor with COVID-19, enrolled during active disease. The donor label of this sample is uncertain.

The chain employs TRBV7-9 and TRBJ2-7, with D perhaps TRBD2 (5 bases). Trimming shortened V by 4 bases and J by 2 bases, and 9 bases separated the two germline ends. The CDR3 spans 13 residues. Germline values: CDR1 SEHNR, CDR2 FQNEAQ (reference sequence). CDR3 region: CASSSRGAYEQYF. The CDR3 DNA sequence: TGTGCCAGCAGCTCTCGGGGAGCCTACGAGCAGTACTTC. The full variable domain, completed using reference TRBV7-9 and TRBJ2-7, is DTGVSQNPRHKITKRGQNVTFRCDPISEHNRLYWYRQTLGQGPEFLTYFQNEAQLEKSRLLSDRFSAERPKGSFSTLEIQRTEQGDSAMYLCASSSRGAYEQYFGPGTRLTVT.

Of note for this clone: The sample carries other DNA sequences with the same CDR3. This rearrangement joins TRBV11-3 to TRBJ1-1, with no clear D. CDR1 SGHNT and CDR2 YENEEA come from the germline V gene. The CDR3 has 12 residues. V was shortened by 2 bases and J by 4 bases, with 5 bases between the two germline ends. In DNA, the CDR3 is TGTGCCAGCAGCTTACGGGTCACTGAAGCTTTCTTT. It codes for CASSLRVTEAFF.

The V and J genes are TRBV27 and TRBJ2-1; 8 bases are shared with TRBD1. This CDR3 comprises 16 residues. CDR1 and CDR2 from the germline V gene are MNHEY and SMNVEV (reference sequence). Trimming cost V 4 bases and J 7 bases; bases outside gene matches: 12. CDR3 loop: CASSWTGPYVGNEQFF. The CDR3, as DNA: TGTGCCAGCAGTTGGACAGGGCCCTACGTGGGGAATGAGCAGTTCTTC.

The CDR3 spells CASSMVLGGYTF. The CDR3 coding sequence is TGTGCCAGTAGTATGGTTCTCGGTGGCTACACCTTC. V is TRBV19 and J is TRBJ1-2, with D uncertain. The CDR3 totals 12 residues. CDR1 is LNHDA and CDR2 is SQIVND in the germline V gene (reference sequence). Trimming stripped 3 bases from V and 7 bases from J, with 9 bases between.

This clone was detected a few times. The chain employs TRBV19 and TRBJ1-5; weak D call: TRBD1 (5 bases). V lost 6 bases and J 6 bases, leaving 12 bases between the germline ends. The CDR3 has 13 residues. From germline, CDR1 is LNHDA and CDR2 SQIVND (reference sequence). Written as DNA, the CDR3 is TGTGCCAGTAGAGGGACGGGGGGTCAGCCCCAGCATTTT. This codes for CASRGTGGQPQHF. Full variable domain (missing parts from reference TRBV19 and TRBJ1-5): DGGITQSPKYLFRKEGQNVTLSCEQNLNHDAMYWYRQDPGQGLRLIYYSQIVNDFQKGDIAEGYSVSREKKESFPLTVTSAQKNPTAFYLCASRGTGGQPQHFGDGTRLSIL.

V and J are TRBV19 and TRBJ2-7, with D possibly matching TRBD2 (5 bases). Germline V lookup: CDR1 LNHDA, CDR2 SQIVND (reference sequence). The CDR3 loop spans 15 amino acids. V lost 7 bases and J 0 bases, leaving 16 bases between the germline ends. CDR3 loop: CASKPGGLNSYEQYF. CDR3 in DNA: TGTGCCAGTAAACCGGGCGGACTTAACTCCTACGAGCAGTACTTC.

This clone was detected only once. V gene TRBV5-1 combines with J gene TRBJ2-1; tentatively, D is TRBD2 (6 bases). In germline, CDR1 is SGHRS, CDR2 YFSETQ. Trimming took off 7 bases at V and 0 bases at J, with 14 bases between the two ends. The CDR3 covers 15 residues. The DNA for the CDR3 is TGCGCCAGCTTGGAGGGGTCGAGCTCCTACAATGAGCAGTTCTTC. Translation: CASLEGSSSYNEQFF.

The genes are TRBV19 and TRBJ1-1; 8 bases fit TRBD1. CDR1 and CDR2 from the germline V gene are LNHDA and SQIVND (reference sequence). The V and J ends lost 5 bases and 7 bases, in that order; junction bases with no gene match: 6. The CDR3 sequence is 13 residues long. This CDR3 reads CASSFDRGLEAFF. The CDR3 DNA reads as TGTGCCAGTAGTTTCGACAGGGGCCTTGAAGCTTTCTTT.

This clone was detected only a few times. V usage is TRBV5-1 and J usage is TRBJ2-7, with D possibly being TRBD1 (5 bases). The germline CDR1 and CDR2 sequences are SGHRS and YFSETQ. Trimming pared 3 bases from V and 1 base from J, leaving 11 bases between. The CDR3 is 14 residues long. CDR3 nucleotide sequence: TGCGCCAGCAGCTCCCCAGGGAATTCCTACGAGCAGTACTTC. Translating it yields CASSSPGNSYEQYF.

The chain uses TRBV18 and TRBJ2-5; D possibly corresponds to TRBD2 (6 bases). The CDR3 has 13 amino acids. Trimming pared 8 bases from V and 1 base from J, leaving 11 bases between. In germline, CDR1 is KGHSH, CDR2 LQKENI. CDR3 in amino acids: CASAGGGQETQYF. The CDR3 DNA follows: TGTGCCAGCGCCGGGGGAGGCCAAGAGACCCAGTACTTC. The full variable domain, with the rest looked up from reference TRBV18 and TRBJ2-5, is NAGVMQNPRHLVRRRGQEARLRCSPMKGHSHVYWYRQLPEEGLKFMVYLQKENIIDESGMPKERFSAEFPKEGPSILRIQQVVRGDSAAYFCASAGGGQETQYFGPGTRLLVL.

The genes are TRBV9 and TRBJ2-1; 7 bases match TRBD2. Trimming at V came to 1 base and at J to 0 bases, leaving 4 bases not matched to a gene. In germline, CDR1 is SGDLS, CDR2 YYNGEE. The CDR3 consists of 16 residues. CDR3: CASSVFGGGSYNEQFF. CDR3 DNA: TGTGCCAGCAGCGTATTTGGCGGGGGCTCCTACAATGAGCAGTTCTTC.

V gene TRBV19 combines with J gene TRBJ2-1, with TRBD2 matching over 12 bases. After removal of 4 bases from V and 2 bases from J, the junction contained 3 bases not matched to a gene. The CDR3 is 16 residues long. The germline CDR1 and CDR2 sequences are LNHDA and SQIVND (reference sequence). CDR3 sequence (DNA): TGTGCCAGTAGTAGGACTAGCGGGATCGCCTACAATGAGCAGTTCTTC. Translating it yields CASSRTSGIAYNEQFF.

V gene TRBV12-3 or TRBV12-4 combines with J gene TRBJ2-2, with D maybe TRBD1 (5 bases). V was shortened by 6 bases and J by 3 bases, with 8 bases between the two germline ends. The CDR3 spans 13 residues. CDR3 in amino acids: CASREQDTGELFF. CDR3 in DNA: TGTGCCAGCAGGGAACAGGACACCGGGGAGCTGTTTTTT.

V usage is TRBV2 and J usage is TRBJ2-7; TRBD2 matches 13 bases. The V gene's germline CDR1 is SNHLY and CDR2 FYNNEI. Trimming removed 5 bases from V and 8 bases from J; junction bases left unmatched: 6. CDR3 length equals 14 residues. CDR3 loop: CASSLLAGGKKQYF. The DNA for the CDR3 is TGTGCCAGCAGTCTACTAGCGGGGGGGAAGAAGCAGTACTTC. The whole variable domain, remainder taken from reference TRBV2 and TRBJ2-7, is EPEVTQTPSHQVTQMGQEVILRCVPISNHLYFYWYRQILGQKVEFLVSFYNNEISEKSEIFDDQFSVERPDGSNFTLKIRSTKLEDSAMYFCASSLLAGGKKQYFGPGTRLTVT.

For the CDR3, the DNA is TGTGCCAGCAGTCTAACACGGGGGGAAGCTTTCTTT. Translation: CASSLTRGEAFF. The chain employs TRBV6-5 and TRBJ1-1, with a tentative D call TRBD1 (5 bases). CDR3 length equals 12 residues. V was trimmed by 5 bases and J by 8 bases, leaving 12 bases between them. CDR1 and CDR2 from the germline V gene are MNHEY and SVGAGI.

V usage is TRBV3-1 (or the pseudogene TRBV3-2) and J usage is TRBJ2-7; unclear D gene. V lost 0 bases, J lost 7 bases, and 10 bases lay in between. Germline CDR1 is LGHDT and CDR2 is YNNKEL (reference sequence). There are 13 residues in the CDR3. CDR3 amino acids: CASSQDGLLEQYF. DNA for the CDR3: TGTGCCAGCAGCCAAGATGGGCTTTTGGAGCAGTACTTC.

Here the CDR3 reads CATGGRVTDTQYF. DNA for the CDR3: TGTGCCACCGGTGGGCGGGTCACAGATACGCAGTATTTT. This chain connects TRBV7-8 to TRBJ2-3; TRBD2 might be the D (5 bases). CDR3 size: 13 residues. With 10 bases removed from V and 2 bases from J, the gap between germline ends came to 13 bases. The germline V gene encodes CDR1 SGHVS and CDR2 FQNEAQ.

On this clone itself: Different DNA sequences within this sample yield the same CDR3. The chain uses TRBV5-4 and TRBJ1-4, with D perhaps matching TRBD1 (5 bases). CDR1 and CDR2 from the germline V gene are SGHNT and YYREEE (reference sequence). The V end lost 0 bases, the J end lost 5 bases, and 5 bases lay between the germline ends. This CDR3 contains 13 residues. The CDR3 protein is CASSLDRNEKLFF. CDR3 sequence (DNA): TGTGCCAGCAGCTTGGACAGGAATGAAAAACTGTTTTTT.

The chain recombines TRBV10-3 with TRBJ1-6, with 10 bases fitting TRBD1. Germline trimming cut 10 bases from V and 5 bases from J; bases unmatched to any gene: 5. The CDR3 extends over 14 amino acids. Germline CDR1 is ENHRY and CDR2 is SYGVKD. Here the CDR3 DNA reads TGTGCCACGACCGGACAGGGGGATAATTCACCCCTCCACTTT. Its translation is CATTGQGDNSPLHF.

This chain joins TRBV7-9 and TRBJ1-6; 7 bases map to TRBD1. CDR3 length equals 14 residues. The V gene end was trimmed by 5 bases and the J gene end by 9 bases; junction bases not matched to a gene: 7. CDR1 and CDR2 from the germline V gene are SEHNR and FQNEAQ (reference sequence). CDR3 DNA sequence: TGTGCCAGCAGCCCTACGGGACAGTCTTCACCCCTCCACTTT. Translation: CASSPTGQSSPLHF.